This T cell receptor (beta chain) was identified in a study of shared clonotypes between healthy human individuals. Overall study context: Samples came from two female and a few male donors aged 18 to 49.

Per the germline V gene, CDR1 is LNHDA and CDR2 is SQIVND (reference sequence). The CDR3 is made up of 14 amino acids. V lost 5 bases, J lost 2 bases, and 6 bases stayed unmatched. The study drew its donors from healthy HIV-negative adults without recent acute infections or vaccinations. Everyone who donated was a Caucasian adult who lived in Nashville, Tennessee. The investigators split CD4+ cells into a CD45RA+ naive subset and a CD45RA-negative memory subset. Only in-frame clones appear in the TCRdb table, and some are missing; sequencing was by immunoSEQ multiplex PCR. The sample holds roughly 2.5 million clones, approximately 92% seen once.

Sequenced: naive CD4+ T cells sorted from blood. Subset in this sample: CD45RA+ positively selected. The V call is TRBV19, the J call TRBJ2-7; TRBD2 aligns across 7 bases. This clonotype was sampled from a man aged 18 to 29 in good health. Written as DNA, the CDR3 is TGTGCCAGTAGTGCGGGGGACGGGCCCTACGAGCAGTACTTC. This encodes CASSAGDGPYEQYF. Full variable domain (missing parts from reference TRBV19 and TRBJ2-7): DGGITQSPKYLFRKEGQNVTLSCEQNLNHDAMYWYRQDPGQGLRLIYYSQIVNDFQKGDIAEGYSVSREKKESFPLTVTSAQKNPTAFYLCASSAGDGPYEQYFGPGTRLTVT.